The rows below give T cell receptor beta chains drawn from one sample of a study of blood T cell repertoires in COVID-19. Libraries were prepared by immunoSEQ multiplex PCR; TCRdb keeps only in-frame clonotypes and omits some of them. Of around 40,000 clones listed, around 90% are singletons. Sequencing used peripheral blood. The receptors come from a man in his forties or fifties with active COVID-19. Each CDR3 is given with its conserved first and last residue. The D gene is left open where the match is weak. Rows may omit the clone size; those that give it use once, few, many or a size class.

j_call: TRBJ2-7
v_call: TRBV6-2/TRBV6-3
d_call: TRBD2
cdr3_length: 14
clone_size: -
cdr3_aa: CASSPGGITMEQYF
cdr3_nt: TGTGCCAGCAGCCCGGGGGGGATCACTATGGAGCAGTACTTC

j_call: TRBJ1-5
v_call: TRBV10-3
d_call: -
cdr3_length: 12
clone_size: -
cdr3_aa: CAISDSDQPQHF
cdr3_nt: TGTGCCATCAGTGATTCCGATCAGCCCCAGCATTTT

j_call: TRBJ1-1
v_call: TRBV20-1
d_call: -
cdr3_length: 12
clone_size: once
cdr3_aa: CSASLSRSEAFF
cdr3_nt: TGCAGTGCTAGTTTGTCACGGTCTGAAGCTTTCTTT

j_call: TRBJ2-7
v_call: TRBV20-1
d_call: TRBD1
cdr3_length: 13
clone_size: -
cdr3_aa: CSASAGGAVEQYF
cdr3_nt: TGCAGTGCTAGTGCAGGGGGCGCGGTCGAGCAGTACTTC

j_call: TRBJ1-1
v_call: TRBV5-1
d_call: -
cdr3_length: 13
clone_size: -
cdr3_aa: CASGGQPNTEAFF
cdr3_nt: TGCGCCAGCGGCGGACAACCGAACACTGAAGCTTTCTTT

j_call: TRBJ2-7
v_call: TRBV27
d_call: TRBD2
cdr3_length: 15
clone_size: -
cdr3_aa: CASSPGGGYSYEQYF
cdr3_nt: TGTGCCAGCAGTCCTGGGGGGGGATACTCCTACGAGCAGTACTTC

j_call: TRBJ1-4
v_call: TRBV9
d_call: TRBD1
cdr3_length: 15
clone_size: -
cdr3_aa: CASSVVTGGNEKLFF
cdr3_nt: TGTGCCAGCAGCGTAGTGACAGGGGGCAATGAAAAACTGTTTTTT

j_call: TRBJ1-4
v_call: TRBV19
d_call: -
cdr3_length: 13
clone_size: -
cdr3_aa: CASRGGTGEKLFF
cdr3_nt: TGTGCCAGTAGGGGTGGCACGGGGGAAAAACTGTTTTTT

j_call: TRBJ2-5
v_call: TRBV5-1
d_call: TRBD1
cdr3_length: 15
clone_size: -
cdr3_aa: CASSLGDSRGETQYF
cdr3_nt: TGCGCCAGCAGCTTGGGGGACAGTAGGGGAGAGACCCAGTACTTC

j_call: TRBJ2-7
v_call: TRBV4-1
d_call: TRBD2
cdr3_length: 16
clone_size: -
cdr3_aa: CASSQGGLALSYEQYF
cdr3_nt: TGCGCCAGCAGCCAAGGGGGACTAGCGCTCTCCTACGAGCAGTACTTC

j_call: TRBJ2-7
v_call: TRBV7-7
d_call: TRBD1
cdr3_length: 15
clone_size: -
cdr3_aa: CASSLRLGQAYEQYF
cdr3_nt: TGTGCCAGCAGCTTAAGGTTGGGACAGGCCTACGAGCAGTACTTC

j_call: TRBJ1-2
v_call: TRBV7-2
d_call: TRBD1
cdr3_length: 16
clone_size: -
cdr3_aa: CASSSDRGLALYGYTF
cdr3_nt: TGTGCCAGCAGCTCGGACAGGGGATTGGCCCTCTATGGCTACACCTTC

j_call: TRBJ1-4
v_call: TRBV11-2
d_call: TRBD1
cdr3_length: 15
clone_size: once
cdr3_aa: CASSSDRGRVEKLFF
cdr3_nt: TGTGCCAGCAGCAGCGACAGGGGGCGCGTTGAAAAACTGTTTTTT

j_call: TRBJ2-7
v_call: TRBV10-3
d_call: -
cdr3_length: 14
clone_size: -
cdr3_aa: CAISESGEAYEQYF
cdr3_nt: TGTGCCATCAGTGAGTCGGGGGAGGCCTACGAGCAGTACTTC

j_call: TRBJ2-2
v_call: TRBV5-4
d_call: TRBD1
cdr3_length: 15
clone_size: -
cdr3_aa: CASSARQGASGELFF
cdr3_nt: TGTGCCAGCAGCGCCAGACAGGGGGCGTCCGGGGAGCTGTTTTTT

j_call: TRBJ2-1
v_call: TRBV29-1
d_call: TRBD2
cdr3_length: 17
clone_size: -
cdr3_aa: CSVSGLAGGRRRYEQFF
cdr3_nt: TGCAGCGTTTCCGGACTAGCGGGAGGTCGCAGGAGGTATGAGCAGTTCTTC

j_call: TRBJ2-7
v_call: TRBV21-1
d_call: -
cdr3_length: 13
clone_size: -
cdr3_aa: CASSLAGGPEQYF
cdr3_nt: TGTGCCAGCTCTCTAGCGGGAGGGCCCGAGCAGTACTTC

j_call: TRBJ1-2
v_call: TRBV6-5
d_call: -
cdr3_length: 13
clone_size: -
cdr3_aa: CASSYQSGAGYTF
cdr3_nt: TGTGCCAGCAGTTACCAATCAGGGGCCGGCTACACCTTC

j_call: TRBJ2-5
v_call: TRBV6-5
d_call: -
cdr3_length: 12
clone_size: -
cdr3_aa: CASSRTDSTQYF
cdr3_nt: TGTGCCAGCAGTCGGACGGACTCGACCCAGTACTTC

j_call: TRBJ1-4
v_call: TRBV30
d_call: TRBD1
cdr3_length: 15
clone_size: -
cdr3_aa: CAWRGQGTTNEKLFF
cdr3_nt: TGTGCCTGGAGGGGACAGGGGACCACTAATGAAAAACTGTTTTTT

j_call: TRBJ1-1
v_call: TRBV25-1
d_call: TRBD1
cdr3_length: 13
clone_size: -
cdr3_aa: CASYDRANTEAFF
cdr3_nt: TGTGCCAGCTATGACAGGGCCAACACTGAAGCTTTCTTT

j_call: TRBJ2-7
v_call: TRBV2
d_call: TRBD2
cdr3_length: 15
clone_size: -
cdr3_aa: CASSGSGTIAYEQYF
cdr3_nt: TGTGCCAGCAGTGGAAGCGGGACCATAGCCTACGAGCAGTACTTC

j_call: TRBJ2-7
v_call: TRBV29-1
d_call: TRBD2
cdr3_length: 13
clone_size: -
cdr3_aa: CSVVSGRSYEQYF
cdr3_nt: TGCAGCGTTGTTAGCGGGAGATCCTACGAGCAGTACTTC

j_call: TRBJ2-3
v_call: TRBV6-5
d_call: TRBD2
cdr3_length: 15
clone_size: -
cdr3_aa: CASRTLAGGSDTQYF
cdr3_nt: TGTGCCAGCAGGACCCTAGCGGGAGGATCCGATACGCAGTATTTT

j_call: TRBJ1-2
v_call: TRBV7-8
d_call: TRBD1
cdr3_length: 14
clone_size: -
cdr3_aa: CASSLTTGSAGYTF
cdr3_nt: TGTGCCAGCAGCTTAACGACAGGGTCTGCTGGCTACACCTTC

j_call: TRBJ2-7
v_call: TRBV7-6
d_call: TRBD1
cdr3_length: 15
clone_size: -
cdr3_aa: CASSQGQGSSYEQYF
cdr3_nt: TGTGCCAGCAGTCAAGGACAGGGCAGCTCCTACGAGCAGTACTTC

j_call: TRBJ1-4
v_call: TRBV10-1
d_call: TRBD1
cdr3_length: 14
clone_size: -
cdr3_aa: CASRSRDRAVKLFF
cdr3_nt: TGCGCCAGCAGAAGCCGGGACAGGGCGGTAAAACTGTTTTTT

j_call: TRBJ2-3
v_call: TRBV3-1/TRBV3-2
d_call: -
cdr3_length: 13
clone_size: -
cdr3_aa: CASSVKLQATQYF
cdr3_nt: TGTGCCAGCAGCGTGAAACTACAAGCTACGCAGTATTTT

j_call: TRBJ2-1
v_call: TRBV5-8
d_call: TRBD1
cdr3_length: 15
clone_size: -
cdr3_aa: CASSLAGGLRNEQFF
cdr3_nt: TGTGCCAGCAGCCTCGCAGGGGGCCTTCGGAATGAGCAGTTCTTC

j_call: TRBJ1-6
v_call: TRBV28
d_call: TRBD1
cdr3_length: 16
clone_size: once
cdr3_aa: CASGPGAGQGSSPLHF
cdr3_nt: TGTGCCAGCGGCCCCGGGGCGGGACAGGGCTCCTCACCCCTCCACTTT

j_call: TRBJ1-5
v_call: TRBV6-5
d_call: TRBD1
cdr3_length: 14
clone_size: -
cdr3_aa: CASSYRTGDQPQHF
cdr3_nt: TGTGCCAGCAGTTACAGGACAGGGGACCAGCCCCAGCATTTT

j_call: TRBJ1-5
v_call: TRBV7-8
d_call: -
cdr3_length: 16
clone_size: -
cdr3_aa: CASSPTGLAAEQPQHF
cdr3_nt: TGTGCCAGCAGCCCAACAGGATTAGCAGCAGAACAGCCCCAGCATTTT

j_call: TRBJ2-3
v_call: TRBV6-4
d_call: TRBD2
cdr3_length: 14
clone_size: -
cdr3_aa: CASSAQGGTDTQYF
cdr3_nt: TGTGCCAGCAGTGCTCAGGGAGGGACAGATACGCAGTATTTT

j_call: TRBJ1-2
v_call: TRBV6-5
d_call: -
cdr3_length: 11
clone_size: once
cdr3_aa: CASQGNYGYTF
cdr3_nt: TGTGCCAGCCAGGGGAATTACGGCTACACCTTC

j_call: TRBJ2-7
v_call: TRBV24-1
d_call: TRBD2
cdr3_length: 14
clone_size: -
cdr3_aa: CATSDPRGGNEQYF
cdr3_nt: TGTGCCACCAGTGATCCCCGGGGGGGCAACGAGCAGTACTTC

j_call: TRBJ2-6
v_call: TRBV7-3
d_call: TRBD1
cdr3_length: 17
clone_size: -
cdr3_aa: CASSYRDRLSGANVLTF
cdr3_nt: TGTGCCAGCAGCTACCGGGACAGGCTCTCTGGGGCCAACGTCCTGACTTTC

j_call: TRBJ1-5
v_call: TRBV6-5
d_call: TRBD1
cdr3_length: 14
clone_size: -
cdr3_aa: CASSSTGGGQPQHF
cdr3_nt: TGTGCCAGCAGCTCTACAGGGGGCGGTCAGCCCCAGCATTTT

j_call: TRBJ2-3
v_call: TRBV7-2
d_call: -
cdr3_length: 14
clone_size: -
cdr3_aa: CASRKGQSTDTQYF
cdr3_nt: TGTGCCAGCAGAAAAGGACAAAGCACAGATACGCAGTATTTT

j_call: TRBJ1-5
v_call: TRBV30
d_call: -
cdr3_length: 13
clone_size: -
cdr3_aa: CAWSKGGNQPQHF
cdr3_nt: TGTGCCTGGAGTAAGGGGGGCAATCAGCCCCAGCATTTT

j_call: TRBJ2-6
v_call: TRBV19
d_call: TRBD2
cdr3_length: 16
clone_size: once
cdr3_aa: CASRRLAGVGANVLTF
cdr3_nt: TGTGCCAGTAGACGACTAGCGGGAGTTGGGGCCAACGTCCTGACTTTC

j_call: TRBJ2-7
v_call: TRBV29-1
d_call: TRBD2
cdr3_length: 16
clone_size: -
cdr3_aa: CSVRYSGGPKTYEQYF
cdr3_nt: TGCAGCGTTAGATATTCGGGGGGACCGAAGACCTACGAGCAGTACTTC

j_call: TRBJ2-2
v_call: TRBV28
d_call: TRBD2
cdr3_length: 16
clone_size: -
cdr3_aa: CASSLAGGPWTGELFF
cdr3_nt: TGTGCCAGCAGTTTAGCGGGAGGGCCTTGGACCGGGGAGCTGTTTTTT

j_call: TRBJ1-1
v_call: TRBV30
d_call: -
cdr3_length: 15
clone_size: -
cdr3_aa: CAWSVSVFMNTEAFF
cdr3_nt: TGTGCCTGGAGTGTATCGGTTTTCATGAACACTGAAGCTTTCTTT

j_call: TRBJ1-2
v_call: TRBV6-5
d_call: -
cdr3_length: 11
clone_size: -
cdr3_aa: CASSYSGQVFF
cdr3_nt: TGTGCCAGCAGTTACTCGGGGCAGGTCTTCTTC

j_call: TRBJ2-5
v_call: TRBV24-1
d_call: -
cdr3_length: 14
clone_size: -
cdr3_aa: CATSEAGRRETQYF
cdr3_nt: TGTGCCACCAGTGAAGCAGGGAGGCGGGAGACCCAGTACTTC

j_call: TRBJ1-1
v_call: TRBV5-1
d_call: -
cdr3_length: 12
clone_size: once
cdr3_aa: CASSLSDTEAFF
cdr3_nt: TGCGCCAGCAGCTTGTCCGACACTGAAGCTTTCTTT

j_call: TRBJ2-2
v_call: TRBV6-5
d_call: TRBD1
cdr3_length: 15
clone_size: few
cdr3_aa: CASSNRDRRAGELFF
cdr3_nt: TGTGCCAGCAGTAACCGGGACAGGAGAGCCGGGGAGCTGTTTTTT

j_call: TRBJ1-1
v_call: TRBV6-5
d_call: -
cdr3_length: 11
clone_size: -
cdr3_aa: CASGENTEAFF
cdr3_nt: TGTGCCAGCGGAGAGAACACTGAAGCTTTCTTT

j_call: TRBJ2-1
v_call: TRBV9
d_call: TRBD1
cdr3_length: 15
clone_size: -
cdr3_aa: CASSRDSPSYNEQFF
cdr3_nt: TGTGCCAGCAGCCGGGACAGCCCTTCCTACAATGAGCAGTTCTTC

j_call: TRBJ1-1
v_call: TRBV2
d_call: TRBD1
cdr3_length: 13
clone_size: -
cdr3_aa: CASPGTGVTEAFF
cdr3_nt: TGTGCCAGTCCCGGGACAGGGGTGACTGAAGCTTTCTTT

j_call: TRBJ1-5
v_call: TRBV7-8
d_call: TRBD1
cdr3_length: 17
clone_size: -
cdr3_aa: CASSDRGGGRSNQPQHF
cdr3_nt: TGTGCCAGCAGCGACAGGGGGGGCGGGAGGAGCAATCAGCCCCAGCATTTT

j_call: TRBJ1-2
v_call: TRBV9
d_call: -
cdr3_length: 14
clone_size: -
cdr3_aa: CASSVGRQGDGYTF
cdr3_nt: TGTGCCAGCAGCGTAGGTCGGCAGGGTGATGGCTACACCTTC

j_call: TRBJ2-1
v_call: TRBV11-1
d_call: -
cdr3_length: 12
clone_size: -
cdr3_aa: CASSLPEVEQFF
cdr3_nt: TGTGCCAGCAGCCTCCCGGAGGTTGAGCAGTTCTTC

j_call: TRBJ1-4
v_call: TRBV29-1
d_call: TRBD1
cdr3_length: 17
clone_size: -
cdr3_aa: CSVEDTQGGVTNEKLFF
cdr3_nt: TGCAGCGTTGAAGACACACAGGGGGGGGTTACTAATGAAAAACTGTTTTTT

j_call: TRBJ2-3
v_call: TRBV30
d_call: -
cdr3_length: 12
clone_size: -
cdr3_aa: CAWSFPRDTQYF
cdr3_nt: TGTGCCTGGAGTTTTCCCCGGGATACGCAGTATTTT

j_call: TRBJ1-2
v_call: TRBV29-1
d_call: -
cdr3_length: 14
clone_size: -
cdr3_aa: CSVESQNFNYGYTF
cdr3_nt: TGCAGCGTTGAATCGCAGAATTTTAACTATGGCTACACCTTC

j_call: TRBJ2-7
v_call: TRBV7-2
d_call: TRBD2
cdr3_length: 16
clone_size: -
cdr3_aa: CASSLVVGAGGYEQYF
cdr3_nt: TGTGCCAGCAGCTTAGTTGTGGGAGCGGGGGGCTACGAGCAGTACTTC

j_call: TRBJ1-2
v_call: TRBV5-4
d_call: -
cdr3_length: 12
clone_size: -
cdr3_aa: CASSPPEGGYTF
cdr3_nt: TGTGCCAGCAGCCCACCGGAGGGGGGCTACACCTTC

j_call: TRBJ2-5
v_call: TRBV29-1
d_call: TRBD2
cdr3_length: 15
clone_size: -
cdr3_aa: CSVIRTSGIQETQYF
cdr3_nt: TGCAGCGTTATTAGGACTAGCGGGATCCAAGAGACCCAGTACTTC